This T cell receptor beta chain came from a study of T cell responses to AZD1222 COVID-19 vaccine. Germline V gene data show CDR1 as SGHTS and CDR2 as YDEGEE. V lost 4 bases to trimming and J lost 8 bases; unmatched junction nucleotides: 8. The CDR3 consists of 14 residues. Some clones are missing from TCRdb's copy, which holds only in-frame ones; the method was immunoSEQ multiplex PCR. This table holds about 120,000 clones, about 90% found once. This chain links TRBV5-8 with TRBJ1-4, with TRBD1 matching 7 bases. The starting material was peripheral blood, obtained on day 0 of AZD1222 vaccination. This TCR came from an adult in good health. CDR3 DNA: TGTGCCAGCAGCCCCGACAGGGTCAAGGAAAAACTGTTTTTT. Protein sequence: CASSPDRVKEKLFF. Together with reference TRBV5-8 and TRBJ1-4, the CDR3 gives the full variable domain: EAGVTQSPTHLIKTRGQQATLRCSPISGHTSVYWYQQALGLGLQFLLWYDEGEERNRGNFPPRFSGRQFPNYSSELNVNALELEDSALYLCASSPDRVKEKLFFGSGTQLSVL.